These 24 T cell receptor beta chains were all obtained from the same sample, sequenced in a study of cytomegalovirus exposure and HLA in healthy donors. PCR involved 60 Vbeta and 13 Jbeta primers. Profiling relied on immunoSEQ multiplex PCR, and the TCRdb table lists in-frame clones only, not all of them. The table lists tens of thousands of clones. The sequenced material came from PBMCs. The origin of the receptors is a man aged 50 to 60 in good health and CMV-seronegative.

The rearrangement joins TRBV27 to TRBJ2-1; 14 bases map to TRBD2. Per the germline V gene, CDR1 is MNHEY and CDR2 is SMNVEV (reference sequence). J was trimmed by 2 bases and V by 5 bases; bases with no gene match: 5. The CDR3 is 17 amino acids. This CDR3 is CASSPGTSGGTYNEQFF. The CDR3 DNA sequence: TGTGCCAGCAGTCCTGGGACTAGCGGGGGCACCTACAATGAGCAGTTCTTC.

The chain employs TRBV7-2 and TRBJ1-4, with 7 bases identical to TRBD1. Germline trimming cut 4 bases from V and 0 bases from J; bases unmatched to any gene: 5. The CDR3 totals 16 residues. Germline assignment: CDR1 SGHTA and CDR2 FQGNSA. The CDR3 DNA reads TGTGCCAGCAGCTCGGGACAGACCACAACTAATGAAAAACTGTTTTTT. It translates to CASSSGQTTTNEKLFF.

Details on this clone: One end of the junction fails to match germline, which may point to a read error. The chain joins TRBV6-1 to TRBJ2-1, with D possibly TRBD2 on 6 matching bases. This CDR3 is built from 17 residues. Per the germline V gene, CDR1 is MNHNS and CDR2 is SASEGT. Here the CDR3 reads CASSDSLWREPYNERFF. CDR3 DNA sequence: TGTGCCAGCAGTGATTCGCTCTGGCGGGAACCCTACAATGAGCGGTTCTTC.

V is TRBV7-6 and J is TRBJ2-3, with unresolved D. Per the germline V gene, CDR1 is SGHVS and CDR2 is FNYEAQ. The CDR3 contains 16 residues. V lost 6 bases and J 0 bases, leaving 16 bases between the germline ends. The CDR3 here is CASSSLLNPSTDTQYF. The CDR3 DNA reads TGTGCCAGCAGTTCCCTACTGAATCCCAGCACAGATACGCAGTATTTT.

The chain has TRBV4-1 and TRBJ1-5, with D hard to call. The CDR3 runs to 16 residues. The V end was cut by 4 bases, the J end by 3 bases, with 16 bases between. The V gene's germline CDR1 is MGHRA and CDR2 YSYEKL. This chain's CDR3 is CASSRSSLTNNQPQHF. For the CDR3, the DNA is TGCGCCAGCAGCCGTTCGTCACTAACGAACAATCAGCCCCAGCATTTT.

The chain uses TRBV6-5 and TRBJ1-3; D is perhaps TRBD1 (5 bases). The ends were cut back, 6 bases at V and 2 bases at J, with 8 bases in the middle. The CDR3 consists of 13 residues. Germline V gene lookup returns CDR1 MNHEY and CDR2 SVGAGI. The CDR3 spells CASSDRTGNTIYF. The CDR3 DNA sequence: TGTGCCAGCAGCGACAGAACTGGAAACACCATATATTTT.

This chain links TRBV11-2 with TRBJ1-1, with D perhaps TRBD1 (6 bases). The CDR3 spans 13 residues. The ends were cut back, 4 bases at V and 7 bases at J, with 13 bases in the middle. The germline V gene encodes CDR1 SGHAT and CDR2 FQNNGV. Here the CDR3 DNA reads TGTGCCAGCAGCTCGGCAAGGGGGATTGAAGCTTTCTTT. Amino acids: CASSSARGIEAFF.

In the case of this clone: This sample also contains other DNA sequences that code for the same CDR3. The CDR3 nucleotides are TGTGCCAGCAGCCCGAGACTATCTGGAAACACCATATATTTT. Amino acids: CASSPRLSGNTIYF. The chain carries TRBV14 and TRBJ1-3; D gene uncertain. The ends were cut back, 4 bases at V and 1 base at J, with 8 bases in the middle. Germline values: CDR1 SGHDN, CDR2 FVKESK. The length of the CDR3 is 14 residues.

The gene calls are TRBV9 and TRBJ2-1; D unclear. Germline lookup yields CDR1 SGDLS and CDR2 YYNGEE. There are 13 residues in the CDR3. V shed 0 bases and J shed 6 bases, with 7 bases lying between them. The CDR3 coding sequence is TGTGCCAGCAGCGTAGAACTCTTCAATGAGCAGTTCTTC. Residues: CASSVELFNEQFF.

V is TRBV7-9 and J is TRBJ2-7, with 7 positions matching TRBD2. Germline loops: CDR1 SEHNR, CDR2 FQNEAQ (reference sequence). V trimming: 0 bases; J trimming: 4 bases; junction bases outside the gene matches: 3. The CDR3 sequence is 14 residues long. Here the CDR3 reads CASSLARLAYEQYF. The CDR3, as DNA: TGTGCCAGCAGCTTAGCCAGACTAGCATACGAGCAGTACTTC.

V gene TRBV6-5 combines with J gene TRBJ2-7; 7 bases agree with TRBD1. CDR3 length equals 11 residues. CDR1 is MNHEY and CDR2 is SVGAGI in the germline V gene. V gave up 6 bases and J gave up 4 bases; unmatched junction bases: 0. CDR3 in DNA: TGTGCCAGCAGGGACAGGTACGAGCAGTACTTC. Translated: CASRDRYEQYF.

The chain employs TRBV5-1 and TRBJ1-2; 11 bases agree with TRBD1. The CDR3 has 14 amino acids. Germline lookup yields CDR1 SGHRS and CDR2 YFSETQ. V was pared by 4 bases and J by 6 bases, with 5 bases of the junction left unmatched. The CDR3 spells CASSRQGQGDGYTF. The CDR3 DNA follows: TGCGCCAGCAGCAGACAGGGACAGGGGGATGGCTACACCTTC.

This chain uses TRBV6-5 with TRBJ2-1; D unresolved. This CDR3 spans 12 amino acids. V was pared by 6 bases and J by 4 bases, with 7 bases between. CDR1 MNHEY and CDR2 SVGAGI come from the germline V gene. CDR3 residues: CASRGSYNEQFF. In DNA form, the CDR3 reads TGTGCCAGCAGGGGCAGTTACAATGAGCAGTTCTTC.

This chain joins TRBV6-4 and TRBJ2-1; weak D call: TRBD1 (5 bases). The germline gives CDR1 MRHNA, CDR2 SNTAGT. This CDR3 has 15 residues. With 2 bases removed from V and 4 bases from J, the gap between germline ends came to 12 bases. Written as DNA, the CDR3 is TGTGCCAGCAGTGACGACAGCTTCCCATACAATGAGCAGTTCTTC. Residues: CASSDDSFPYNEQFF.

This chain joins TRBV5-1 and TRBJ2-2; 14 bases agree with TRBD2. The CDR3 runs to 18 residues. Unmatched junction bases numbered 9, after V lost 4 bases and J lost 4 bases. Per the germline V gene, CDR1 is SGHRS and CDR2 is YFSETQ. CDR3 bases: TGCGCCAGCAGCCCCGGACTAGCGGGGGGCCGAATCACCGGGGAGCTGTTTTTT. Amino acids: CASSPGLAGGRITGELFF.

The V call is TRBV7-2, the J call TRBJ2-1, with 13 bases identical to TRBD2. Germline-derived CDR1 and CDR2 are SGHTA and FQGNSA. CDR3 length equals 16 residues. V was pared by 5 bases and J by 7 bases, with 8 bases of the junction left unmatched. For the CDR3, the DNA is TGTGCCAGCAGCCGTGGGGGGACTAGCGGGAAAAATGAGCAGTTCTTC. Protein sequence: CASSRGGTSGKNEQFF.

The chain joins TRBV5-5 to TRBJ1-1; 9 positions agree with TRBD1. V shed 2 bases and J 0 bases; nucleotides not matched to a gene: 8. The CDR3 is 17 amino acids. CDR1 and CDR2 (germline): SGHKS, YYEKEE (reference sequence). The CDR3 DNA sequence: TGTGCCAGCAGCTTTCCGGGACAGGGTAACATGAACACTGAAGCTTTCTTT. The encoded protein is CASSFPGQGNMNTEAFF.

This rearrangement joins TRBV6-6 to TRBJ1-5; unclear D gene. This CDR3 has 15 amino acids. Germline loops: CDR1 MNHNY, CDR2 SVGAGI (reference sequence). The germline V and J ends were trimmed by 0 bases and 5 bases, with 11 bases remaining between them. The CDR3 bases are TGTGCCAGCAGTTACTCGTTACAAGAGGATCAGCCCCAGCATTTT. The encoded protein is CASSYSLQEDQPQHF.

The chain couples TRBV7-6 to TRBJ2-3; 15 nucleotides agree with TRBD2. The CDR3 sequence is 20 residues long. Per the germline V gene, CDR1 is SGHVS and CDR2 is FNYEAQ. The ends lost 4 bases at V and 6 bases at J; junction bases unmatched: 17. CDR3 loop: CASSYPGGRTSGGATDTQYF. As DNA, the CDR3 is TGTGCCAGCAGCTACCCCGGGGGACGGACTAGCGGGGGGGCCACCGATACGCAGTATTTT.

This sequence joins TRBV19 and TRBJ1-5; 9 nucleotides align to TRBD1. This CDR3 region has 17 residues. The trim removed 5 bases at V and 3 bases at J, leaving 11 bases unmatched. CDR1 and CDR2 from the germline V gene are LNHDA and SQIVND (reference sequence). CDR3 DNA sequence: TGTGCCAGTAGTTCAAGACCGGGACAGGGTGCCAATCAGCCCCAGCATTTT. It specifies CASSSRPGQGANQPQHF.

V is TRBV6-5 and J is TRBJ2-6; 7 bases are shared with TRBD2. The CDR3 runs 16 residues. Germline V lookup: CDR1 MNHEY, CDR2 SVGAGI. V lost 0 bases and J lost 4; bases outside the gene matches: 3. CDR3 in DNA: TGTGCCAGCAGTTACTCGGGAGGGATGGGGGCCAACGTCCTGACTTTC. Translation: CASSYSGGMGANVLTF.

This chain joins TRBV2 and TRBJ2-7, with D possibly TRBD1 on 5 matching bases. The V and J ends lost 4 bases and 0 bases respectively, with 10 bases between them. In germline, CDR1 is SNHLY, CDR2 FYNNEI. The CDR3 sequence is 14 residues long. CDR3: CASSVGQGSYEQYF. Written as DNA, the CDR3 is TGTGCCAGCAGTGTAGGCCAGGGCTCCTACGAGCAGTACTTC.

The chain employs TRBV5-4 and TRBJ1-2; the match to TRBD1 covers 9 bases. This CDR3 has 16 amino acids. After removal of 7 bases from V and 4 bases from J, the junction contained 14 bases not matched to a gene. Looked up from germline, CDR1 is SGHNT and CDR2 is YYREEE (reference sequence). DNA of the CDR3: TGTGCCAGCTACACAGGGGGCCTAACCGCGGGCTATGGCTACACCTTC. This encodes CASYTGGLTAGYGYTF. Full variable domain (outside the CDR3, taken from reference TRBV5-4 and TRBJ1-2): ETGVTQSPTHLIKTRGQQVTLRCSSQSGHNTVSWYQQALGQGPQFIFQYYREEENGRGNFPPRFSGLQFPNYSSELNVNALELDDSALYLCASYTGGLTAGYGYTFGSGTRLTVV.

The chain links TRBV7-8 to TRBJ1-2; unclear D gene. Germline V lookup: CDR1 SGHVS, CDR2 FQNEAQ. With 4 bases removed from V and 4 bases from J, the gap between germline ends came to 10 bases. The CDR3 sequence is 13 residues long. The CDR3 bases are TGTGCCAGCAGCTCGTCAGTACCCTATGGCTACACCTTC. Residues: CASSSSVPYGYTF.